The clone carrying this TCR beta chain showed up many times. The antigen remains unidentified. Amplification of TCR beta CDR3 regions was performed using RNA transcripts as template. The HTBI primer set served for first-round RT-PCR of the TCR CDR3. TCRdb independently ran MiXCR on the multiplex PCR reads; one entry per CDR3 protein. Of 490,000 or so distinct CDR3 sequences in the sample, 40% to 55% were seen once. The sample is drawn from a study of T cells in Graves' hyperthyroidism and ophthalmopathy. Broader study findings: A median around six months before onset, the model predicted ophthalmopathy. In the blood, most expanded thyroid clonotypes above 0.001 appeared as well.

Germline lookup yields CDR1 DFQATT and CDR2 SNEGSKA (reference sequence). V was trimmed by 0 bases and J by 4 bases, leaving 12 bases between them. The CDR3 extends over 14 amino acids. Sequencing was performed on peripheral blood or thyroid tissue (not recorded which). The J gene is TRBJ1-2, the V gene TRBV20-1, with D possibly TRBD1 on 5 matching bases. The clonotype comes from an adult woman with Graves' disease, either hyperthyroidism or ophthalmopathy (not recorded which). The CDR3 DNA follows: TGCAGTGCTAGAGATCCCGGGACCGGCTATGGCTACACCTTC. Its protein product is CSARDPGTGYGYTF.